This TCR beta chain was sequenced for a study of cytomegalovirus exposure and HLA in healthy donors (dated by TCRdb to the late 2010s). About the investigation overall: An earlier analysis of around 600 of the donors reported more than 250 Gb of sequence data and some 100 million unique TCR beta sequences from 190 million or so T cells. An early release that covered more than 550 HLA-typed donors contained around 300 gigabases of sequencing data and 85 million to 100 million unique TCR sequences. Of the roughly 420 genotyped donors, 75% to 85% were placed in the genetic ancestry cluster associated with self-reported Caucasian donors. The study aimed to test whether signatures of past pathogen exposure could be identified by cataloging public T cell receptors. The study used immunosequencing to profile the T cell repertoires of 670 or so subjects and linked those repertoires to cytomegalovirus serostatus. In addition to the first cohort of 650 to 750 subjects, a separate validation cohort of 100 to 150 different subjects was used. The study combined high-throughput TCR immunosequencing, statistical association of individual TCRs with disease status, and machine learning to predict cytomegalovirus infection status. A later analysis re-examined previously published TCR beta repertoires from just over 650 donors and added high-resolution HLA genotyping to investigate patterns of TCR occurrence. The later analysis used no new phenotypic data to find candidate immune exposures, relying instead on TCR beta sequences and their occurrence across donors. An earlier analysis of 500 to 750 of the donors applied high-throughput TCR beta sequencing to assess whether each TCR beta V gene segment acted as functional or pseudogenic. Donor age, sex, ethnicity and CMV serostatus were compiled together with the repertoire data. A later genetic analysis took genome-wide SNP genotypes for about 55% of the roughly 700 donors and used that subset as a discovery cohort. Every discovery cohort repertoire had been produced on one sequencing platform. Both class I and class II loci were covered by HLA typing, at four-digit resolution. The number of donors typed differed by locus, with about 629-640 for A, B, C, DRB1 and DQB1, 522 for DQA1, nearly 610 for DPA1, and over 400 for DPB1. Four or five DR-DQ haplotypes were handled as single units for association and clustering because linkage in the cohort was strong. On average, around 240,000 unique TCR beta nucleotide sequences were sequenced per donor among about 400 genotyped donors of the cohort, with 15% to 20% of those sequences being non-productive.

In total, over 600 healthy bone marrow donors made up the cohort. At the time of sampling, every cohort member was nominally healthy, though immune exposures that went unrecorded were likely present. The donor was CMV seropositive and belonged to the group of about 290 seropositive cohort members. A peripheral blood sample was collected from each donor, and TCR beta sequencing was performed on peripheral blood mononuclear cells. The Qiagen DNeasy Blood Extraction Kit was used to extract genomic DNA from the blood cell samples. Library preparation used the immunoSEQ multiplex PCR assay. The multiplex PCR relied on a mix of 60 forward primers for TCR Vbeta segments and 13 reverse primers for TCR Jbeta segments. The CDR3 region of rearranged TCR beta genes was amplified from genomic DNA by a multiplex PCR assay. Amplified TCR beta libraries were sequenced as 87-base-pair reads on the Illumina HiSeq System. In the original analysis: A later analysis counted approximately 74 million unique TCR beta chains across the 650 to 800 repertoires, and approximately 11 million of these chains were shared by at least two donors. A nearest-neighbor algorithm error-corrected the raw reads and collapsed the reads into unique sequences, merging closely related sequences to remove PCR and sequencing errors. V, D and J gene segments were assigned by aligning CDR3 sequences to IMGT reference sequences. Each retained sequence needed at least a six-nucleotide match to both a V gene segment and a J gene segment. A rearrangement counted as productive if the CDR3 had no stop codons and remained in frame with V and J, and every other rearrangement counted as non-productive. CDR3 was defined according to IMGT convention as the region running from the second conserved V-encoded cysteine to the conserved J-encoded phenylalanine. Sequences without an unambiguous match to a single V gene segment were excluded from the earlier analysis of a few hundred of the donors. An earlier analysis of some 500 of the donors classified V segments as functional when productive rearrangements were above 56.7% and as segregating when the standard deviation between donors was above 5%. A statistical classification framework was built for diagnosing cytomegalovirus status from the catalog of TCR beta chain sequences. A later analysis assigned V and J genes by comparing TCR nucleotide sequences with IMGT/GENE-DB human TR gene sequences. A later analysis assigned CDR3 sequences and most-parsimonious VDJ recombination scenarios with the TCRdist pipeline. A later analysis defined each TCR beta chain by its CDR3 amino acid sequence plus V-gene family, and excluded reads lacking a unique V-gene family. As a way to deal with suspected cross-contamination and a sequencing artifact, a later analysis dropped 450 to 600 nucleotide sequences that were highly shared and had low generation probability. In a later analysis, a clonal expansion index was calculated for each public chain from normalized within-repertoire ranks of inferred template counts. In a later analysis, generation probabilities were computed using a VDJ recombination model fitted to out-of-frame rearrangements, and the results were checked against IGoR. In a later analysis, hypergeometric tests were used to score TCR-TCR, TCR-HLA and TCR-CMV co-occurrence, with a repertoire-size bias correction applied to TCR pairs. A later analysis estimated false discovery rates by permuting HLA or CMV assignments 20 times. In a later analysis, co-occurring TCRs were grouped with DBSCAN, and TCRdist sequence similarity was added when clustering was performed within HLA-allele-positive subsets. Repertoires with fewer than 30,000 or more than 120,000 public chains were left out of co-occurrence clustering, as were a handful of repertoires with anomalous nucleotide sharing. TCRdb took over this immuneACCESS table, retaining in-frame rearrangements with V and J assigned. Such tables are incomplete; in checked studies, under half of the missing clones stem from an unresolved V gene, and the remainder is unexplained. V and J calls and clone size are those listed in that table; D and trimming were worked out from the DNA. The sample includes about 34,000 clones, with less than 75% observed a single time. The ten largest clonotypes hold around 9.1% of the sample.

Worth noting for this clone: Its antigen is currently not known. There are no base qualities to consult, and no much larger clone falls within one base.

V sheds 10 bases and J sheds 9 bases, leaving 13 bases between their ends. Taken from the germline V gene, the CDR1 and CDR2 loops are SNHLY and FYNNEI. The CDR3 runs 11 amino acids, cysteine and phenylalanine included. This entry keeps only the CDR3 DNA: 33 bases, framed from base 1. Results the study describes overall, beyond this receptor: In a later analysis, HLA-associated TCR beta chains were found to be more clonally expanded and to have lower generation probabilities than equally common non-associated chains. Presence/absence analyses assumed roughly uniform sequencing depth across donors, an assumption that may not hold. Most TCR sequences were observed very rarely across donors, whereas some public TCRs were present in many individuals. An earlier analysis of approximately 570 of the donors showed that most TCR beta V segments appeared in productive rearrangements either about 90% or about 30% of the time, which broadly matched IMGT annotations. Only TCR beta chains were sequenced in this cohort, and the absence of alpha or paired-chain data limited detectable features. A later analysis found that most CMV-associated TCR beta chains appeared HLA-restricted, with HLA associations seemingly driven largely by CMV exposure. In a later analysis, 16,951 TCR beta sequences were associated with specific HLA alleles at a false discovery rate of 0.05. A cluster of highly shared sequence variants was judged likely to represent a technical artifact of the sequencing pipeline. Because the 87-base-pair reads could not distinguish some IMGT-functional V segments, including TRBV6-2 and TRBV6-3, those segments were excluded. According to a later analysis, parvovirus B19, influenza, CMV and Epstein-Barr virus appeared linked to several top co-occurrence clusters. CMV serostatus was the only immune exposure information available for the cohort. In a later analysis, the rate of TCR association differed among HLA loci, with DRB1 alleles having the most associated TCRs and HLA-C alleles having the fewest. In both the original and validation cohorts, the classifier was reported to diagnose cytomegalovirus status with high specificity and sensitivity. A total of roughly 160 TCR beta chains were listed by the study as associated with cytomegalovirus. A further reported finding was that TCR beta sequences accurately predicted the HLA-A and HLA-B alleles for most subjects in the first cohort. In vitro tests confirmed that a few of the cytomegalovirus-associated TCR beta chains recognize cytomegalovirus antigens. Linkage disequilibrium might explain the correlated functional status among segregating V segments, but an unknown experimental factor could not be ruled out. Strong co-occurrence of HLA alleles, especially DR and DQ, made assigning TCR associations to individual alleles difficult. Because HLA typing was missing for some donors at each locus, association tests included only the typed subset. In a later genetic analysis, a missense DCLRE1C variant was associated with V-gene and J-gene trimming of TCR beta chains, and the association was replicated in an independent cohort. According to the authors, the approach could potentially be generalized to other disease states and immunological phenotypes. Because counts were too low, about 15 rarely observed V segments, including chromosome 9 orphons, were left out of the earlier analysis of 587 of the donors. A later genetic analysis reported fewer N-insertions in productive TCRs among donors in an Asian-associated ancestry cluster than the roughly 620-donor mean.

The V and J segments used are TRBV2 and TRBJ2-1; matching of 7 bases hints at TRBD2 as the D gene. The sample comprised PBMCs. This receptor was taken from a man aged 40-49 years in good health and CMV-seropositive. The CDR3 is CATKGGVEQFF. The DNA sequence reads TGTGCCACTAAAGGGGGGGTTGAGCAGTTCTTC.